The subject of this entry is one T cell receptor beta chain. The sample originates from a study of T cell changes during pregnancy in multiple sclerosis. TCRdb's table, derived via immunoSEQ multiplex PCR, lists solely in-frame clones and lacks some. This sample yields tens of thousands of clones, of which 93% are seen a single time; more than 2% belongs to the top ten. Trimming removed 4 bases from V and 4 bases from J; junction bases left unmatched: 7. From germline, CDR1 is MNHNS and CDR2 SASEGT. The CDR3 sequence is 15 residues long. Material: peripheral blood, obtained in the second trimester of pregnancy. The chain recombines TRBV6-1 with TRBJ2-7; 10 bases are shared with TRBD1. The clonotype originates from a female donor with multiple sclerosis, enrolled in a pregnancy study. CDR3 sequence reads: CASSASDRGHYEQYF. The DNA of the CDR3 is TGTGCCAGCAGTGCTTCCGACAGGGGGCATTACGAGCAGTACTTC.